The 18 T cell receptor beta chains reported below all come from one sample, sequenced in a study of shared clonotypes between healthy human individuals. Clones were sequenced by immunoSEQ multiplex PCR, and TCRdb holds only the in-frame ones, with some missing. Seen here are about 2.5 million clones, 85% to 95% observed once, and the top ten hold approximately 0.4%. Sequencing was carried out using naive CD4+ T cells from PBMCs. Subset in this sample: CD45RA+ positively selected. These receptors originate from a young man in good health. Some clones in this sample may be carry-over from other donors' samples.

Comments on this clone: Other DNA sequences from this sample encode an identical CDR3 as well. The chain carries TRBV9 and TRBJ1-3; D is unresolved. This CDR3 spans 14 amino acids. With 0 bases removed from V and 0 bases from J, the gap between germline ends came to 4 bases. In germline, CDR1 is SGDLS, CDR2 YYNGEE. The CDR3, as DNA: TGTGCCAGCAGCGTAGAAGCCTCTGGAAACACCATATATTTT. It yields the protein CASSVEASGNTIYF.

J is TRBJ2-5 and V is TRBV2; 9 nucleotides match TRBD1. Trimming took 5 bases from V and 3 from J; bases not matched to a gene: 13. This CDR3 spans 17 amino acids. Germline V gives CDR1 SNHLY, CDR2 FYNNEI. CDR3 region: CASSLQTGTGRKETQYF. In nucleotides, the CDR3 is TGTGCCAGCAGTTTACAAACCGGGACAGGGAGAAAAGAGACCCAGTACTTC.

This clone has only one observation. V is TRBV28 and J is TRBJ2-7, with 7 bases matching TRBD2. The CDR3 totals 14 residues. Germline CDR1 reads MDHEN; CDR2 reads SYDVKM. Unmatched junction bases numbered 4, after V lost 3 bases and J lost 2 bases. The CDR3 sequence is CASSFGGSAYEQYF. The DNA of the CDR3 is TGTGCCAGCAGTTTTGGCGGGAGTGCCTACGAGCAGTACTTC.

The rearrangement links TRBV6-5 to TRBJ2-2, with 10 positions matching TRBD1. Germline V gives CDR1 MNHEY, CDR2 SVGAGI. This CDR3 has 15 amino acids. J lost 8 bases, V lost 1 base, and 4 bases had no gene match. The DNA for the CDR3 is TGTGCCAGCAGTTACTGGGACAGGGGATATGGGGAGCTGTTTTTT. This encodes CASSYWDRGYGELFF.

V gene TRBV5-8 combines with J gene TRBJ2-3, with 8 bases lining up with TRBD1. The CDR3 runs to 17 residues. Germline values: CDR1 SGHTS, CDR2 YDEGEE. J lost 3 bases, V lost 4 bases, and 13 bases had no gene match. The CDR3 loop is CASSPLGWTGSTDTQYF. The DNA for the CDR3 is TGTGCCAGCAGCCCCCTCGGTTGGACAGGGTCAACAGATACGCAGTATTTT. The full variable domain, in which reference TRBV5-8 and TRBJ2-3 provide the parts outside the CDR3, is EAGVTQSPTHLIKTRGQQATLRCSPISGHTSVYWYQQALGLGLQFLLWYDEGEERNRGNFPPRFSGRQFPNYSSELNVNALELEDSALYLCASSPLGWTGSTDTQYFGPGTRLTVL.

CDR3 protein: CASSARAEFRYTF. The CDR3 DNA reads as TGTGCCAGCAGCGCCCGGGCCGAGTTTAGGTACACCTTC. V usage is TRBV5-4 and J usage is TRBJ1-2; no definite D call. Germline values: CDR1 SGHNT, CDR2 YYREEE (reference sequence). The CDR3 has 13 residues. Between the trimmed V and J ends, which lost 4 bases and 11 bases, there was a span of 18 bases.

V usage is TRBV7-9 and J usage is TRBJ2-1; a weak D match, TRBD2 (5 bases). The CDR3 runs to 14 residues. The V end was cut by 3 bases, the J end by 4 bases, with 10 bases between. Germline V gives CDR1 SEHNR, CDR2 FQNEAQ (reference sequence). The DNA for the CDR3 is TGTGCCAGCAGCTTGTGGCCGGGGTACAATGAGCAGTTCTTC. It codes for CASSLWPGYNEQFF.

In its sample, this clone was seen once. V gene TRBV13 combines with J gene TRBJ2-7; D may correspond to TRBD1 or TRBD2 (5 bases each). The CDR3 length is 14 residues. Germline loops: CDR1 PRHDT, CDR2 FYEKMQ (reference sequence). Between the trimmed V and J ends, which lost 11 bases and 6 bases, there was a span of 23 bases. The CDR3 nucleotides read TGTGCCTCACGGGCCCGAGGGACCTCAGGCGAGCAGTACTTC. It translates to CASRARGTSGEQYF.

V gene TRBV27 combines with J gene TRBJ1-4, with a tentative D call TRBD1 (5 bases). V lost 5 bases and J 4 bases, leaving 20 bases between the germline ends. CDR1 is MNHEY, CDR2 SMNVEV, per germline (reference sequence). This CDR3 spans 17 amino acids. CDR3 coding DNA: TGTGCCAGCAGTCCGGCATCGACAGCCATCCGTAATGAAAAACTGTTTTTT. Residues: CASSPASTAIRNEKLFF. Combining the CDR3 with reference TRBV27 and TRBJ1-4 gives the whole variable domain EAQVTQNPRYLITVTGKKLTVTCSQNMNHEYMSWYRQDPGLGLRQIYYSMNVEVTDKGDVPEGYKVSRKEKRNFPLILESPSPNQTSLYFCASSPASTAIRNEKLFFGSGTQLSVL.

The genes are TRBV19 and TRBJ2-3; tentative D call: TRBD2 (6 bases). The CDR3 loop spans 16 amino acids. Germline V CDR1 and CDR2: LNHDA, SQIVND (reference sequence). Trimming stripped 6 bases from V and 4 bases from J, with 20 bases between. The CDR3 DNA reads TGTGCCAGTAGGGATTTAGCGGTTTCGGGGCCAGATACGCAGTATTTT. This gives the protein CASRDLAVSGPDTQYF.

The chain is built from TRBV5-4 and TRBJ2-1; D remains unclear. The CDR3 length is 16 residues. Germline V gene lookup returns CDR1 SGHNT and CDR2 YYREEE (reference sequence). The V and J ends lost 1 base and 2 bases respectively, with 13 bases between them. The CDR3 coding sequence is TGTGCCAGCAGCTTGACCCCCGTGGTGACCTACAATGAGCAGTTCTTC. It is translated as CASSLTPVVTYNEQFF.

The gene calls are TRBV19 and TRBJ2-7, with D perhaps TRBD2 (5 bases). Trimming pared 8 bases from V and 2 bases from J, leaving 16 bases between. This CDR3 comprises 14 residues. Germline CDR1 is LNHDA and CDR2 is SQIVND (reference sequence). The CDR3: CASSDGGKTYEQYF. CDR3 in DNA: TGTGCCAGTTCGGACGGAGGAAAGACCTACGAGCAGTACTTC.

This clone was seen just once. The chain carries TRBV28 and TRBJ2-5; no clear D. Germline values: CDR1 MDHEN, CDR2 SYDVKM. V dropped 6 bases and J dropped 2 bases, with 13 bases sitting between them. The CDR3 has 14 amino acids. The DNA for the CDR3 is TGTGCCAGCAGCACCCCCCTGGGGCAAGAGACCCAGTACTTC. This translates into CASSTPLGQETQYF.

The genes are TRBV28 and TRBJ1-1, with D unclear. V was clipped by 3 bases and J by 4 bases, with 12 bases between them. This CDR3 has 14 amino acids. Germline CDR1 is MDHEN and CDR2 is SYDVKM. CDR3 sequence (DNA): TGTGCCAGCAGTTTCTCTACGGGGATCACTGAAGCTTTCTTT. This gives the protein CASSFSTGITEAFF.

The chain recombines TRBV11-2 with TRBJ2-1; D is unclear. Between the trimmed V and J ends, which lost 4 bases and 7 bases, there was a span of 8 bases. This CDR3 spans 12 amino acids. Germline V lookup: CDR1 SGHAT, CDR2 FQNNGV. CDR3 protein: CASSYLANEQFF. The CDR3 coding sequence is TGTGCCAGCAGCTACCTCGCGAATGAGCAGTTCTTC.

The J gene is TRBJ1-2, the V gene TRBV5-5, with TRBD1 as a possible D gene (5 bases). Trimming removed 0 bases at V and 0 bases at J, with 15 bases between. CDR1 SGHKS and CDR2 YYEKEE come from the germline V gene (reference sequence). CDR3 length equals 17 residues. The CDR3 DNA follows: TGTGCCAGCAGCTTGGGCCCCGACAGAAACGCTAACTATGGCTACACCTTC. Amino acids: CASSLGPDRNANYGYTF.

V is TRBV11-2 and J is TRBJ2-1; 8 bases are shared with TRBD2. With 4 bases clipped from V and 7 bases from J, the junction kept 9 bases outside the gene matches. The germline gives CDR1 SGHAT, CDR2 FQNNGV. This CDR3 is built from 15 residues. In nucleotides, the CDR3 is TGTGCCAGCAGCTCCACCGGACTAGCTGTAAATGAGCAGTTCTTC. Translated: CASSSTGLAVNEQFF.

The rearrangement uses TRBV25-1 and TRBJ1-1; 7 bases fit TRBD1. Looked up from germline, CDR1 is MGHDK and CDR2 is SYGVNS. Trimming at V came to 7 bases and at J to 4 bases, leaving 9 bases not matched to a gene. This CDR3 contains 14 residues. The CDR3, as DNA: TGTGCCAGCAATTACAGGGGCTCGGGCACTGAAGCTTTCTTT. This sequence encodes CASNYRGSGTEAFF.